This entry describes one T cell receptor beta chain. The antigen remains unidentified. The CDR3 runs to 15 residues. V was pared by 2 bases and J by 5 bases, with 13 bases between. Germline V gene data show CDR1 as SGHRS and CDR2 as YFSETQ. These data belong to a study of cytotoxic CD8 clonotypes in ibrutinib-treated CLL. In the study overall: When averaged across all of the samples, the counts came to 255,043 productive templates and 90,000 to 95,000 productive rearrangements.

Whole-study results and caveats: Baseline-level clonality went beyond age-matched healthy donors and moved in step with circulating CD8+ T-cell counts. Under therapy, public clonotypes either contracted or stayed stable, and they were uncommon.

Clones were read by immunoSEQ multiplex PCR, and TCRdb kept only the in-frame ones, dropping some. The table includes tens of thousands of clones, nearly 50% detected once. The material sequenced was PBMCs, taken before ibrutinib treatment. This clonotype originated in a human donor with chronic lymphocytic leukemia. The chain links TRBV5-1 to TRBJ2-2; weak D call: TRBD1 (6 bases). DNA for the CDR3: TGCGCCAGCAGCTTCCGGGACACCTGGACCGGGGAGCTGTTTTTT. Its translation: CASSFRDTWTGELFF.